This TCR beta chain was retrieved from a study of blood T cells in healthy people across ages. V dropped 6 bases and J dropped 6 bases, with 16 bases sitting between them. CDR3 length: 14 amino acids. Germline V CDR1 and CDR2: SGHAT, FQNNGV. Primers used in a second PCR of about 7 to 12 cycles were a sample-barcoded 5' primer and a J-beta primer mix. One entry per CDR3 protein results from TCRdb running MiXCR on the 5' RACE reads. The sample has about 1.4 million distinct CDR3 sequences; 45% to 70% are singletons. The V call is TRBV11-2, the J call TRBJ2-3, with D possibly TRBD2 on 5 matching bases. Sequenced sample: blood. This TCR was recovered from a man between 18 and 29 years old in good health. The CDR3 spells CASRRGPQQDTQYF. The CDR3 nucleotides read TGTGCCAGCAGGCGCGGGCCCCAGCAGGATACGCAGTATTTT.